The TCR beta chain under discussion was sequenced for a study of cytomegalovirus exposure and HLA in healthy donors. Study-wide findings and caveats: One variant, a missense change in DCLRE1C, was linked in a later analysis to TCR beta V- and J-gene trimming. Presence/absence analyses assumed roughly uniform sequencing depth across donors, which may not hold. A later analysis showed that HLA-associated TCR beta chains had undergone more clonal expansion than equally common others.

PCR used 60 Vbeta primers and 13 Jbeta primers. Sequencing was performed with immunoSEQ multiplex PCR; in TCRdb, only in-frame clones are kept and a portion is missing. The data contain around 100,000 clones, 73% of them seen just once; the ten biggest clones take up roughly 4%. Donors counted as nominally healthy when sampled, yet unrecorded immune exposures were likely. Details on this clone: Its antigen is undetermined.

The V gene end was trimmed by 6 bases and the J gene end by 2 bases; junction bases not matched to a gene: 5. The CDR3 length is 15 residues. The germline gives CDR1 SGHTS, CDR2 YDEGEE. The rearrangement links TRBV5-8 to TRBJ2-1, with TRBD2 identical over 10 bases. This TCR came from a man in his forties or fifties in good health and CMV-seronegative. Sequences were obtained from PBMCs. The CDR3 reads CASNPLAGTYNEQFF. As DNA, the CDR3 is TGTGCCAGCAACCCACTAGCGGGAACCTACAATGAGCAGTTCTTC.